This T cell receptor beta chain was identified in a study of T-cell memory formation after mild COVID-19. Overall study findings and caveats: Memory from before infection featured some responding clones, which suggests cross-reactive memory joined.

A note on this clonotype: Antigen unknown.

TCRdb re-called the 5' RACE reads through MiXCR, storing one row per CDR3 protein. The sample comprises around 470,000 distinct CDR3 sequences, approximately 20% of which are singletons, and 8.4% rests with the top ten. The junction had 7 bases not matched to a gene; V was cut back by 1 base and J by 2 bases. Germline V gene lookup returns CDR1 MNHNS and CDR2 SASEGT. CDR3 length: 16 amino acids. The V call is TRBV6-1, the J call TRBJ2-5; 7 nucleotides line up with TRBD2. The receptor comes from an adult woman who had mild COVID-19 (a few samples of this study predate the infection). Cell type and time point are not known. The sequenced sample consisted of PBMCs or a T cell subset sorted from them (not recorded which). The CDR3 loop is CASSEVTASGQETQYF. The CDR3 DNA sequence: TGTGCCAGCAGTGAAGTCACAGCTAGCGGACAAGAGACCCAGTACTTC.